One sample yielded the 31 T cell receptor beta chains listed below, sequenced in a study of tumor-infiltrating lymphocytes in primary liver carcinoma. Co-extraction yielded RNA and DNA from 20-30 mg of unsorted bulk tissue. The input was around 0.5 ug total RNA; TCR beta cDNA was made from it with a constant-region primer. Each TCR beta library was derived from three nested multiplex PCR rounds that employed slightly modified ARM-PCR. It was with TRBV1-TRBV30 forward primers and a C-beta reverse primer that the first two PCR rounds were run, at around 10 cycles each. TCRdb redid the calling of the multiplex PCR reads with MiXCR, one entry per CDR3 protein. Of about 33,000 distinct CDR3 sequences listed, 70% to 80% are singletons. The sequenced material came from liver tumor tissue from sampling region 5. Documented subset: tumor region T5, tumor centre. The receptor source for this set is a man aged 35-49 years with primary liver carcinoma and hepatitis B virus infection.

This chain joins TRBV12-3 or TRBV12-4 and TRBJ1-2; 10 bases line up with TRBD1. V trimming: 5 bases; J trimming: 5 bases; junction bases outside the gene matches: 8. This CDR3 spans 15 amino acids. Written as DNA, the CDR3 is TGTGCCAGCAGTCTCGGACAGGGGGTAAATTATGGCTACACCTTC. Residues: CASSLGQGVNYGYTF.

A few counts support this clonotype. One end of the junction fails to match germline, which may point to a read error. CDR3 protein: CASSPTRTVSIGELLF. The CDR3 DNA is TGCGCCAGCAGCCCAACCCGGACAGTAAGCATCGGGGAGCTGTTATTT. J is TRBJ2-2 and V is TRBV4-1, with a possible D match to TRBD1 (6 bases). The CDR3 consists of 16 residues. The germline V gene encodes CDR1 MGHRA and CDR2 YSYEKL.

This clonotype appeared many times. The chain couples TRBV25-1 to TRBJ2-5; D is perhaps TRBD2 (7 bases). The germline CDR1 and CDR2 sequences are MGHDK and SYGVNS. The CDR3 contains 12 residues. V was pared by 8 bases and J by 7 bases, with 14 bases between. The CDR3 DNA is TGTGCCAGCGAGGGGGGGAGAGGGACCCAGTACTTC. It is translated as CASEGGRGTQYF.

Turning to this clonotype: A read error may produce the germline difference seen at one junction end. V usage is TRBV4-3 and J usage is TRBJ2-2; D not certain. Germline-derived CDR1 and CDR2 are LGHNA and YSLEER. The CDR3 covers 16 residues. The CDR3 loop reads CTSSQNTEGNPRELFF. CDR3 coding DNA: TGCACCAGCAGCCAAAACACAGAAGGAAACCCCAGGGAGCTGTTTTTT.

This clonotype was recorded many times. At one of its ends the junction is not consistent with the germline gene, which may arise from a read error. This chain uses TRBV5-5 with TRBJ2-7, with D tentatively TRBD1 (6 bases). The CDR3 is 14 amino acids. Germline V CDR1 and CDR2: SGHKS, YYEKEE (reference sequence). CDR3 amino acids: CAGSWRPGAYEQYF. The CDR3 coding sequence is TGTGCCGGCAGCTGGCGGCCAGGGGCCTACGAGCAGTACTTC.

With regard to this clonotype: The germline gene is not matched at one end of the junction; a read error may be the cause. The chain couples TRBV7-9 to TRBJ2-4; TRBD2 is a possible D gene (6 bases). Germline CDR1 reads SEHNR; CDR2 reads FQNEAQ (reference sequence). The CDR3 length is 12 residues. The CDR3: CVSSLGGDIQYF. CDR3 bases: TGTGTCAGCAGCTTAGGAGGGGATATTCAGTACTTC.

Note on this clonotype: This may be a read error: a much more frequent sequence differs by one nucleotide. The chain links TRBV2 to TRBJ2-2; 10 positions match TRBD2. V lost 7 bases to trimming and J lost 2 bases; unmatched junction nucleotides: 7. CDR3 length equals 16 residues. Germline V gene sequence: CDR1 SNHLY, CDR2 FYNNEI. In DNA form, the CDR3 reads TGTGCCAGCACGGGGCTAGCGGGGGAAAACACCGGGGAGCTGTTTTTT. Translating it yields CASTGLAGENTGELFF.

The chain employs TRBV5-1 and TRBJ2-5; possibly TRBD2 for D (6 bases). Germline CDR1 is SGHRS and CDR2 is YFSETQ. Trimming took 4 bases from V and 4 from J, leaving 17 bases between them. The CDR3 totals 15 residues. The CDR3 DNA follows: TGCGCCAGCAGCCCATTGGGGGTCGGGGGAGAGACCCAGTACTTC. Its protein product is CASSPLGVGGETQYF.

As concerns this clonotype: The germline gene is not matched at one end of the junction; a read error may be the cause. This chain uses TRBV6-6 with TRBJ2-7, with 7 bases fitting TRBD2. The CDR3 runs 15 residues. In germline, CDR1 is MNHNY, CDR2 SVGAGI (reference sequence). The CDR3 region is CVSSFSREVSYEQYF. The CDR3, as DNA: TGTGTCAGCAGTTTTAGTCGGGAGGTCTCCTACGAGCAGTACTTC.

CDR3 in DNA: TGTGCCAGCAGCCAAGGGGGCTTGTCGGGTGAGCAGTACTTC. Its translation: CASSQGGLSGEQYF. This chain connects TRBV4-2 to TRBJ2-7; a possible D gene is TRBD1 (5 bases). The V and J ends lost 1 base and 7 bases respectively, with 14 bases between them. The CDR3 is 14 residues long. CDR1 and CDR2 (germline): LGHNA, YNFKEQ.

The chain has TRBV6-1 and TRBJ2-7; D gene unclear. Germline values: CDR1 MNHNS, CDR2 SASEGT. The ends were cut back, 6 bases at V and 3 bases at J, with 9 bases in the middle. This CDR3 contains 12 residues. CDR3 amino acids: CASRQIVYEQYF. CDR3 coding DNA: TGTGCCAGCAGACAAATAGTCTACGAGCAGTACTTC.

This clonotype appeared once. A junction boundary mismatches the germline segment, possibly from a read error. The chain links TRBV11-2 to TRBJ2-7; D may correspond to TRBD1 or TRBD2 (5 bases each). The germline V gene has CDR1 SGHAT and CDR2 FQNNGV. The CDR3 contains 15 residues. As DNA, the CDR3 is TGTGTCAGCAGCCAAGGGGCAGGGAGAGCCTACGAGCAGTACTTC. Translating gives CVSSQGAGRAYEQYF.

Remarks on this clonotype: No conserved phenylalanine or tryptophan ends this CDR3, so it is likely a read error. The limits of the CDR3 on the DNA are not certain, so only TCRdb's listed CDR3 is given. This chain joins TRBV30 and TRBJ2-6. Counting both end residues, the CDR3 totals 13 amino acids. Germline assignment: CDR1 GTSNPN and CDR2 SVGIG (reference sequence). The CDR3 is CAWSVGGANVLTS.

Remarks on this clonotype: Mismatch with germline at one junction end may stem from a read error. The genes are TRBV29-1 and TRBJ2-1; D not certain. This CDR3 is built from 16 residues. Germline CDR1 SQVTM, CDR2 ANQGSEA. The CDR3 nucleotides are TGCAGCCTCGCCACGCTTCGGCTCTGGTCCCGTCAAGAGCAGTCCTTC. Its translation: CSLATLRLWSRQEQSF.

Points on this clonotype: The germline gene is not matched at one end of the junction; a read error may be the cause. The gene calls are TRBV4-1 and TRBJ2-2; TRBD2 might be the D (5 bases). The CDR3 totals 14 residues. The germline CDR1 and CDR2 sequences are MGHRA and YSYEKL. CDR3 nucleotides: TGCGCCAGCAACCAAGATTCGGGTACCGGGGAGCCTTTTTTT. This sequence encodes CASNQDSGTGEPFF.

Points on this clonotype: Sequence at one end of the junction differs from germline and may be a read error. The rearrangement links TRBV11-2 to TRBJ2-1; D possibly corresponds to TRBD1 (5 bases). This CDR3 region has 15 residues. Germline V gene lookup returns CDR1 SGHAT and CDR2 FQNNGV. CDR3 amino acids: CASNLSQGPYIEQFF. CDR3 in DNA: TGTGCCAGCAACTTAAGTCAGGGCCCTTACATTGAACAGTTCTTC. Full variable domain (remainder filled in from reference TRBV11-2 and TRBJ2-1): EAGVAQSPRYKIIEKRQSVAFWCNPISGHATLYWYQQILGQGPKLLIQFQNNGVVDDSQLPKDRFSAERLKGVDSTLKIQPAKLEDSAVYLCASNLSQGPYIEQFFGPGTRLTVL.

The table lists this clonotype with a count of one. Since no conserved phenylalanine or tryptophan closes the CDR3, a read error is the likely cause. The DNA is left out, because the CDR3 cannot be placed on it with certainty; the CDR3 is given as TCRdb lists it. The CDR3 is CAGSSSAGDTQFC. The V gene is TRBV4-3, the J gene TRBJ2-3; TRBD2, the D gene given by the table, was not confirmed from the DNA. Looked up from germline, CDR1 is LGHNA and CDR2 is YSLEER. The CDR3 is made up of 13 amino acids, end residues included.

Concerning this clonotype itself: The junction does not match germline at one end; this may be a read error. The V and J genes are TRBV10-3 and TRBJ2-7; 7 bases are shared with TRBD2. This CDR3 comprises 15 residues. Germline CDR1 and CDR2: ENHRY and SYGVKD. The CDR3 sequence: CVISFGTSDSYEQYF. For the CDR3, the DNA is TGCGTCATCAGTTTCGGTACTAGCGACTCCTACGAGCAGTATTTC.

The sample holds one count of this clonotype. Germline is not matched at one junction end, which may reflect a read error. V and J are TRBV4-1 and TRBJ2-1, with D perhaps TRBD1 (6 bases). This CDR3 contains 17 residues. CDR1 is MGHRA and CDR2 is YSYEKL in the germline V gene. The CDR3 loop reads CTSSQGLVESSYNEQFF. DNA for the CDR3: TGCACCAGCAGCCAGGGGCTAGTTGAAAGCTCCTACAATGAGCAGTTCTTC.

As for this clonotype: Sequence at one end of the junction differs from germline and may be a read error. The chain links TRBV11-1 to TRBJ2-2, with 7 nucleotides matching TRBD1. The germline CDR1 and CDR2 sequences are SGHAT and FQDESV (reference sequence). The CDR3 runs to 14 residues. The CDR3 coding sequence is TGTGCCAACAGCTTTACAGGGGCTACCAGGGAGCTGTTTTTT. This translates into CANSFTGATRELFF.

As for this clonotype: One junction end does not reproduce the germline sequence, and a read error may be involved. The chain is built from TRBV11-2 and TRBJ1-2, with 9 bases that match TRBD1. CDR3 size: 15 residues. Per the germline V gene, CDR1 is SGHAT and CDR2 is FQNNGV. This chain's CDR3 is CASSHTGGSTPGYTF. The CDR3 region has the DNA TGTGCCAGCAGCCATACAGGGGGCTCCACCCCTGGCTATACCTTC.

This clonotype was seen once. CDR3 nucleotide sequence: TGTGCCAGCAGTTTAGGCAGCAAGAACACTGAAGCTTTCTTT. Translated: CASSLGSKNTEAFF. The V and J genes are TRBV12-3 or TRBV12-4 and TRBJ1-1; D is undetermined. Trimming took 1 base from V and 1 from J, leaving 7 bases between them. The CDR3 is 14 amino acids.

This clonotype was observed a handful of times. Since the CDR3 does not end with the conserved phenylalanine or tryptophan, this likely comes from a read error. The genes are TRBV6-2 or TRBV6-3 and TRBJ2-1, with D unresolved. CDR1 MNHEY and CDR2 SVGEGT come from the germline V gene. Trimming left V 4 bases short and J 0 bases short, with 10 bases between. CDR3 length equals 15 residues. The CDR3 loop reads CASSLIPSSYNEQFS. CDR3 DNA: TGTGCCAGCAGTTTAATCCCGAGCTCCTACAATGAGCAGTTCTCC.

The table lists this clonotype with many counts. The chain combines TRBV18 with TRBJ2-5; TRBD2 matches at 7 bases. The CDR3 sequence is 15 residues long. V was clipped by 4 bases and J by 1 base; unmatched bases: 6. Per germline, CDR1 KGHSH and CDR2 LQKENI. The CDR3 region is CASSLQRETQETQYF. CDR3 coding DNA: TGTGCCAGCTCACTTCAGCGGGAAACCCAAGAGACCCAGTACTTC.

This clonotype was seen a few times. The junction and the germline gene differ at one end; a read error may be behind it. The chain carries TRBV6-2 or TRBV6-3 and TRBJ1-1; D uncertain. Per the germline V gene, CDR1 is MNHEY and CDR2 is SVGEGT. This CDR3 is 14 amino acids long. The CDR3 loop is CASSYPELSTGAFF. The DNA for the CDR3 is TGTGCCAGTAGTTACCCAGAGCTGAGCACTGGAGCTTTCTTT.

A note on this clonotype: At one end the junction does not follow the germline gene, possibly because of a read error. J is TRBJ2-7 and V is TRBV4-3; D is undetermined. Germline V gene lookup returns CDR1 LGHNA and CDR2 YSLEER. There are 14 residues in the CDR3. In DNA form, the CDR3 reads TGCGCCAGCGGCCAGGAAAGCTCCACCTACGAGCAGTACTTC. Its translation is CASGQESSTYEQYF.

At least ten counts were recorded for this clonotype. The chain couples TRBV14 to TRBJ2-1; 9 nucleotides align to TRBD2. This CDR3 is 20 amino acids long. With V trimmed by 1 base and J by 0 bases, 13 bases remained unmatched. Germline loops: CDR1 SGHDN, CDR2 FVKESK. The CDR3 loop reads CASSQATSGYLLGSYNEQFF. The CDR3 DNA sequence: TGTGCCAGCAGCCAAGCAACTAGCGGGTACCTATTGGGCTCCTACAATGAGCAGTTCTTC.

This chain uses TRBV10-3 with TRBJ2-3; D not certain. Trimming took 2 bases from V and 4 from J, leaving 19 bases between them. Germline CDR1 ENHRY, CDR2 SYGVKD. This CDR3 has 17 residues. The CDR3 sequence: CAISEAPLPGDADTQYF. CDR3 nucleotides: TGTGCCATCAGTGAGGCCCCACTACCTGGAGATGCAGATACGCAGTATTTT.

Many counts were recorded for this clonotype. The V and J genes are TRBV6-6 and TRBJ2-5; D not resolved. CDR1 is MNHNY and CDR2 is SVGAGI in the germline V gene (reference sequence). The length of the CDR3 is 14 residues. The germline V and J ends were trimmed by 2 bases and 3 bases, with 10 bases remaining between them. The CDR3: CASSYQWQEETQYF. CDR3 nucleotide sequence: TGTGCCAGCAGTTACCAATGGCAGGAAGAGACCCAGTACTTC.

V gene TRBV10-3 combines with J gene TRBJ2-3; 10 bases are a match to TRBD2. The CDR3 extends over 15 amino acids. Germline values: CDR1 ENHRY, CDR2 SYGVKD. The CDR3 loop reads CTINEREGNADTQYF. DNA of the CDR3: TGTACTATCAACGAGCGGGAGGGAAATGCGGATACGCAGTATTTT.

This clonotype was counted ten times or more. The rearrangement joins TRBV5-1 to TRBJ2-2; 8 nucleotides match TRBD2. In germline, CDR1 is SGHRS, CDR2 YFSETQ. V shed 4 bases and J 5 bases; nucleotides not matched to a gene: 10. The CDR3 length is 16 residues. The CDR3, as DNA: TGCGCCAGCAGCCCCACCGGGAGGGCCATTACCGGGGAGCTGTTTTTT. It yields the protein CASSPTGRAITGELFF.